This T cell receptor beta chain was identified during a study of T cells generated in artificial thymic organoids (dated by TCRdb to about 2017). Study-level background: TCR alpha and beta CDR3 repertoires of in vitro artificial thymic organoid-derived CD8 single positive T cells were compared with thymic and peripheral blood naive CD8 T cells. The repertoire sequencing data shown were described as representative of three independent experiments.

To build the artificial thymic organoids, human HSPCs were aggregated with MS5 murine stromal cells that had been transduced with human DLL1, and the aggregates were cultured at an air-liquid interface. FACS-purified CD34+CD3- hematopoietic stem and progenitor cells depleted of residual T cells were used to seed the organoids. Organoids were cultured in serum-free RB27 medium: RPMI 1640 supplemented with B27, FLT3L, IL-7 and ascorbic acid. Before RNA extraction, CD3+TCRalphabeta+CD8 single positive T cells from organoids and thymus were sorted by FACS. Total RNA was purified from roughly 40,000 to 200,000 sorted cells per sample with the RNeasy Micro kit, and quality checked on an Agilent RNA 6000 Nano chip. The research as a whole found: No skewed Valpha or Vbeta usage appeared in organoid-derived T cells, arguing against dominance of unconventional lineages or clonal expansions. Physiological TCR clonotype diversity, comparable to that of thymic and blood naive CD8 T cells, was observed in organoid-derived CD8 single positive T cells.

This clonotype has more than one count but fewer than ten. Its antigen has not been determined. Qualities for individual bases were not recorded, and no much larger clone is one base off. Cut back by 0 bases and 6 bases, the V and J ends lie 14 bases apart. Including cysteine and phenylalanine, the CDR3 has 15 amino acids. Just the 45-base CDR3 DNA is kept, in frame starting at base 1. Via the germline V gene, CDR1 is SGDLS and CDR2 YYNGEE. Separate semi-nested PCR amplifications were run for the TCRalpha and TCRbeta libraries, using Advantage 2 and reverse primers located in the TRAC or TRBC constant regions. First-strand cDNA synthesis used between about 3 and 500 ng of total RNA. TCR cDNA libraries were generated by 5'-RACE using the SMARTer PCR cDNA Synthesis kit, with a poly-dT primer employed for first-strand synthesis. Sample-specific 5-nucleotide barcodes were carried by the semi-nested constant-region reverse primers, and the resulting products were cleaned using the Zymo DNA Clean and Concentrator-5 kit. As many as ten barcoded samples were combined into a pool, ligated to Illumina adaptors, and sequenced on an Illumina MiSeq as 2 x 150 bp paired-end reads. The authors processed their data as follows. Demultiplexed reads were aligned using BLAT against a custom library containing all human TRAV, TRAJ, TRBV, TRBD and TRBJ combinations from IMGT. The best BLAT hits were picked using pslCDnaFilter (-maxAligns=1, -ignoreIntrons), and custom Perl scripts were used to calculate clonotype frequencies. The raw public data were reprocessed by TCRdb itself: fastp quality trimming at Q25, MiXCR clonotype calling, in-frame beta chains only. Entries are consolidated by CDR3 protein sequence, retaining the most common genes and DNA. TCRdb assigned the V and J calls; the authors' analysis was not used. The sample contains about 8,400 distinct CDR3 sequences, approximately 24% of them found a single time. The ten largest make up around 3.1% of the sample.

Recombination linked TRBV9 to TRBJ2-3; the D segment cannot be called with confidence. Input material: naive CD8+ T cells grown in artificial thymic organoids from cord blood stem and progenitor cells. The cell subset or site label for this specimen denotes: CD3+TCRalphabeta+CD8SP T cells; for blood, CD45RO-CCR7+ naive CD8+ T cells. This clonotype was sampled from a human donor who gave cord blood stem cells for thymic organoid culture, a cardiac surgery patient who gave postnatal thymus, or a blood donor (not recorded which). The CDR3 has the sequence CASSVDGPLEDTQYF. The DNA is as follows: TGTGCCAGCAGCGTAGACGGGCCCCTTGAGGATACGCAGTATTTT.